This TCR beta chain is drawn from a study of cytomegalovirus exposure and HLA in healthy donors (dated by TCRdb to 2016 to 2017). For the study in its entirety: According to an earlier analysis of 450 to 650 of the donors, 200 million or so T cells yielded over 90 million unique TCR beta sequences and roughly 280 Gb of sequence data. Among about 400 genotyped donors of the cohort, an average of approximately 220,000 unique TCR beta nucleotide sequences was sequenced per donor, of which about 19% were non-productive. The study was designed to test whether signatures of past pathogen exposure could be identified by cataloging public T cell receptors. The study combined high-throughput TCR immunosequencing, statistical association of individual TCRs with disease status, and machine learning to predict cytomegalovirus infection status. HLA typing included class I and class II loci at four-digit resolution. A later analysis re-examined previously published TCR beta repertoires from about 700 donors and added high-resolution HLA genotyping to investigate patterns of TCR occurrence. Typing coverage differed by locus: A, B, C, DRB1 and DQB1 were typed in about 629-640 donors, DQA1 in about 500, DPA1 in 600 to 610, and DPB1 in just under 490. Every discovery cohort repertoire had been produced on one sequencing platform. Around 300 gigabases of sequencing data and tens of millions of unique TCR sequences were included in an early release covering roughly 700 HLA-typed donors. The later analysis used no new phenotypic data to find candidate immune exposures, relying instead on TCR beta sequences and their occurrence across donors. Of the 350 to 450 genotyped donors, less than 90% were placed in the genetic ancestry cluster associated with self-reported Caucasian donors. Alongside the repertoire data, information on donor age, sex, ethnicity and CMV serostatus was compiled. In addition to the first cohort of roughly 700 subjects, a separate validation cohort of under 150 different subjects was used. To decide whether each TCR beta V gene segment behaved as functional or pseudogenic, an earlier analysis of some 600 of the donors relied on high-throughput TCR beta sequencing. A later genetic analysis used genome-wide SNP genotypes for about 60% of the roughly 700 donors, treating that subset as a discovery cohort. The study used immunosequencing to profile the T cell repertoires of under 700 subjects and linked those repertoires to cytomegalovirus serostatus. Roughly five DR-DQ haplotypes were handled as single units for association and clustering because linkage in the cohort was strong.

Paper-wide results and their limitations: Some IMGT-functional V segments, including TRBV6-2 and TRBV6-3, could not be told apart with the 87-base-pair reads, so those segments were excluded. It was suggested by the authors that the approach could potentially be generalized to other disease states and immunological phenotypes. The classifier was reported to diagnose cytomegalovirus status with high specificity and sensitivity in both the original cohort and the validation cohort. A cluster of highly shared sequence variants was judged likely to represent a technical artifact of the sequencing pipeline. In this cohort, only TCR beta chains were sequenced, and detectable features were limited by the absence of alpha or paired-chain data. A further reported finding was that TCR beta sequences accurately predicted the HLA-A and HLA-B alleles for most subjects in the first cohort. In a later analysis, the rate of TCR association differed among HLA loci, with DRB1 alleles having the most associated TCRs and HLA-C alleles having the fewest. Three of the identified cytomegalovirus-associated TCR beta chains were confirmed in vitro to be specific for cytomegalovirus antigens. Most TCR sequences were seen in very few donors, while some public TCRs were found in many individuals. Compared with equally common non-associated chains, HLA-associated TCR beta chains in a later analysis were more clonally expanded and had lower generation probabilities. Because counts were too low, under 20 rarely observed V segments, including chromosome 9 orphons, were left out of the earlier analysis of roughly 600 of the donors. According to a later genetic analysis, donors in an Asian-associated ancestry cluster had fewer N-insertions in productive TCRs than the roughly 700-donor mean. The presence/absence analyses assumed that sequencing depth was roughly uniform across donors, and that assumption may not be true. The only immune exposure information available for the cohort was CMV serostatus. In an earlier analysis of about 540 of the donors, most TCR beta V segments were observed in productive rearrangements about 90% or about 30% of the time, broadly matching IMGT annotations. The study listed 150 to 200 TCR beta chains as associated with cytomegalovirus. Correlated functional status among segregating V segments might reflect linkage disequilibrium, but an unknown experimental factor could not be ruled out. In a later analysis, around 17,000 TCR beta sequences were associated with specific HLA alleles at a false discovery rate of 0.05. Because HLA typing was missing for some donors at each locus, association tests included only the typed subset. V-gene and J-gene trimming of TCR beta chains was associated with a missense DCLRE1C variant in a later genetic analysis, and the association was replicated in an independent cohort. When HLA alleles, especially DR and DQ, strongly co-occurred, TCR associations were difficult to assign to individual alleles. Several of the top co-occurrence clusters appeared to be linked to parvovirus B19, influenza, CMV and Epstein-Barr virus, according to a later analysis. In a later analysis, most CMV-associated TCR beta chains were found to appear HLA-restricted, with HLA associations seemingly driven largely by CMV exposure.

The cohort comprised 710 or so healthy bone marrow donors. Cohort members were all nominally healthy when sampled, although unrecorded immune exposures were likely present. The donor was CMV seronegative and was included in the group of approximately 350 seronegative cohort members. Each donor provided a peripheral blood sample, and peripheral blood mononuclear cells were used for TCR beta sequencing. The Qiagen DNeasy Blood Extraction Kit was used to extract genomic DNA from the blood cell samples. Receptor libraries were prepared by the immunoSEQ multiplex PCR assay. For the multiplex PCR, a mixture combining 60 forward primers for TCR Vbeta segments and 13 reverse primers for TCR Jbeta segments was used. Amplification of the CDR3 region of rearranged TCR beta genes was performed with a multiplex PCR assay on genomic DNA. The Illumina HiSeq System was used to sequence the amplified TCR beta libraries as 87-base-pair reads. Under the source paper's analysis protocol: A later analysis tallied 70 million to 100 million unique TCR beta chains across the roughly 610 repertoires, and 10 million to 11 million of those chains were shared by two or more donors. To remove PCR and sequencing errors, raw reads were error-corrected and collapsed into unique sequences using a nearest-neighbor algorithm that merged closely related sequences. Alignment of CDR3 sequences to IMGT reference sequences was used to assign V, D and J gene segments. For a sequence to be retained, a match of at least six nucleotides was required to both a V gene segment and a J gene segment. A rearrangement was called productive if the CDR3 had no stop codons and remained in frame with V and J, and every other rearrangement was called non-productive. Following IMGT convention, CDR3 was defined as the stretch from the second conserved V-encoded cysteine up to the conserved J-encoded phenylalanine. Sequences without an unambiguous match to a single V gene segment were excluded from the earlier analysis of about 600 of the donors. An earlier analysis of several hundred of the donors called V segments functional above 56.7% productive rearrangements and segregating when the between-donor standard deviation exceeded 5%. A statistical classification framework was built to diagnose cytomegalovirus status from the catalog of TCR beta chain sequences. In a later analysis, TCR nucleotide sequences were compared against IMGT/GENE-DB human TR gene sequences so that V and J genes could be assigned. A later analysis assigned CDR3 sequences and most-parsimonious VDJ recombination scenarios with the TCRdist pipeline. In a later analysis, every TCR beta chain was defined by the combination of its CDR3 amino acid sequence and its V-gene family, and reads without a unique V-gene family were dropped. A later analysis removed 592 highly shared, low-generation-probability nucleotide sequences to deal with suspected cross-contamination and a sequencing artifact. A later analysis calculated a clonal expansion index for each public chain from normalized within-repertoire ranks of inferred template counts. A later analysis computed generation probabilities with a VDJ recombination model fitted to out-of-frame rearrangements, and checked the results against IGoR. In a later analysis, hypergeometric tests were used to score TCR-TCR, TCR-HLA and TCR-CMV co-occurrence, with a repertoire-size bias correction applied to TCR pairs. In a later analysis, false discovery rates were estimated by permuting HLA or CMV assignments 20 times. In a later analysis, co-occurring TCRs were grouped using DBSCAN, with TCRdist sequence similarity added in when clustering inside HLA-allele-positive subsets. Repertoires with fewer than 30,000 or more than 120,000 public chains were left out of co-occurrence clustering, as were five repertoires with anomalous nucleotide sharing. Entries here come from immuneACCESS through TCRdb and include only in-frame sequences with V and J called. Some clones fail to appear in such tables; in the studies checked, an unresolved V gene covers under half of the shortfall, and the cause of the remainder is unknown. For V, J and clone size, that table is used; D and trimming come from the DNA. Here the sample has approximately 130,000 clones; roughly 79% occur a single time. The ten top clones hold less than 4% of the sample.

As regards this clone: It has no known antigen specificity. The input lacks base qualities; no much larger clone sits a single base away.

The CDR3 sequence holds 14 residues, the cysteine and phenylalanine included. The retained sequence is limited to the CDR3, 42 bases, with the frame set at the first base. CDR1 SGHRS and CDR2 YFSETQ are derived from the germline V gene. Trimmed from V: 5 bases; trimmed from J: 1 base; junction bases lacking a gene match: 2. The sequence was collected from a man aged 30 to 39 in good health and CMV-seronegative. The V gene is TRBV5-1 and the J gene is TRBJ1-4; 7 junctional bases match TRBD1. Sequenced sample: PBMCs. The nucleotide sequence is given as TGCGCCAGCAGTACAGGGGTAACTAATGAAAAACTGTTTTTT. Its protein product is CASSTGVTNEKLFF.